This TCR beta chain comes out of a study of Tregs in tolerant kidney transplant recipients. At the level of the study: A roughly three-day belatacept mixed lymphocyte reaction, sometimes plus 5-day graft donor restimulation, preceded CD4+CD25+CD127- sorting.

CDR3 length: 13 amino acids. With 5 bases clipped from V and 9 bases from J, the junction kept 4 bases outside the gene matches. CDR1 LNHDA and CDR2 SQIVND come from the germline V gene (reference sequence). As to this clone: Its antigen is unknown.

TCRdb's copy holds only in-frame clones and misses some; the assay was immunoSEQ multiplex PCR. The repertoire includes around 21,000 clones, 55% to 75% of them detected once, and 3.4% sits in the top ten. Material for sequencing was Tregs from blood cultured with allogeneic cells. The receptor comes from a human donor in good health. The gene calls are TRBV19 and TRBJ1-1; 12 bases line up with TRBD1. This CDR3 reads CASSGDRGRKAFF. For the CDR3, the DNA is TGTGCCAGTAGTGGGGACAGGGGGCGGAAAGCTTTCTTT.